This entry lists 3 T cell receptor beta chains sequenced from one sample in a study of CXCR3-negative and CXCR3-positive naive CD8 T cells. Researchers prepared the TRB cDNA libraries using 5' RACE with UMI labels. TCRdb reprocessed the 5' RACE reads, with one entry per CDR3 protein and no DNA. The record lists about 120,000 distinct CDR3 sequences, of which the ten most abundant hold 0.45% to 0.6%. The sequenced material came from naive CXCR3- CD8+ T cells from blood. Subset in this sample: CD45RO-CCR7+CD27+CD95- naive CD8+ T cells lacking CXCR3 (TNR3-). The receptors originated from a human donor in good health. Some clones in this sample may be carry-over from other donors' samples.

The rearrangement uses TRBV7-9 and TRBJ2-3; TCRdb returns TRBD2, unconfirmable since there is no DNA. Per germline, CDR1 SEHNR and CDR2 FQNEAQ (reference sequence). The length of the CDR3 is 15 residues. This CDR3 is CASSFGGRFGDTQYF.

This chain uses TRBV7-9 with TRBJ2-1; absent DNA, TCRdb's TRBD1 call cannot be checked. The CDR3 contains 13 residues. The germline gives CDR1 SEHNR, CDR2 FQNEAQ (reference sequence). This chain's CDR3 is CASSAPQGNEQFF.

CDR3 amino acids: CASSGLAGPTYEQYF. This chain links TRBV6-6 with TRBJ2-7; the D call of TRBD2 rests on TCRdb alone, since no DNA is present to check it. CDR3 length equals 15 residues. CDR1 is MNHNY and CDR2 is SVGAGI in the germline V gene (reference sequence).